The source of this TCR beta chain is a study of cytomegalovirus exposure and HLA in healthy donors (dated by TCRdb to between 2016 and 2019). In the study overall: An earlier analysis of more than 550 of the donors reported 276 Gb of sequence data and 95 million to 140 million unique TCR beta sequences obtained from roughly 170 million T cells. An early release that covered about 600 HLA-typed donors contained about 300 gigabases of sequencing data and about 93 million unique TCR sequences. Of the approximately 400 genotyped donors, over 65% fell in the genetic ancestry cluster associated with self-reported Caucasian donors. The aim of the study was to test whether cataloging public T cell receptors could identify signatures of past pathogen exposure. The study used immunosequencing to profile the T cell repertoires of approximately 650 subjects and linked those repertoires to cytomegalovirus serostatus. In addition to the first cohort of 666 subjects, a separate validation cohort of approximately 130 different subjects was used. To predict cytomegalovirus infection status, the study brought together high-throughput TCR immunosequencing, statistical association of individual TCRs with disease status, and machine learning. A later analysis re-analyzed previously published TCR beta repertoires from approximately 700 donors and added high-resolution HLA genotyping to study TCR occurrence patterns. Rather than drawing on any new phenotypic data, the later analysis identified candidate immune exposures from TCR beta sequences and the way those sequences occurred across donors. An earlier analysis of around 540 of the donors applied high-throughput TCR beta sequencing to assess whether each TCR beta V gene segment acted as functional or pseudogenic. Donor age, sex, ethnicity and CMV serostatus were compiled alongside the repertoire data. In a later genetic analysis, genome-wide SNP genotypes for about 55% of the roughly 700 donors were used, and that subset was treated as a discovery cohort. All discovery cohort repertoires had been generated using a single sequencing platform. HLA typing covered class I and class II loci at four-digit resolution. Typing coverage varied by locus: about 620-630 donors for A, B, C, DRB1 and DQB1; more than 500 for DQA1; about 570 for DPA1; fewer than 480 for DPB1. Roughly 5 DR-DQ haplotypes were treated as single units for association and clustering because of strong linkage in the cohort. Among over 350 genotyped donors of the cohort, an average of 235,054 unique TCR beta nucleotide sequences were sequenced per donor, 15% to 20% of them non-productive. Study-wide conclusions, independent of this receptor: In this cohort, only TCR beta chains were sequenced, and detectable features were limited by the absence of alpha or paired-chain data. For the cohort, immune exposure information was limited to CMV serostatus. When HLA alleles, especially DR and DQ, strongly co-occurred, TCR associations were difficult to assign to individual alleles. In a later genetic analysis, a missense DCLRE1C variant was associated with V-gene and J-gene trimming of TCR beta chains, and the association was replicated in an independent cohort. Presence/absence analyses assumed roughly uniform sequencing depth across donors, an assumption that may not hold. In a later genetic analysis, fewer N-insertions in productive TCRs were reported among donors in an Asian-associated ancestry cluster than the roughly 700-donor mean. In a later analysis, the rate of TCR association differed among HLA loci, with DRB1 alleles having the most associated TCRs and HLA-C alleles having the fewest. While some public TCRs were present in many individuals, most TCR sequences turned up only very rarely across donors. The study listed 164 TCR beta chains as associated with cytomegalovirus. In a later analysis, most CMV-associated TCR beta chains were found to appear HLA-restricted, with HLA associations seemingly driven largely by CMV exposure. A later analysis reported that several top co-occurrence clusters appeared linked to parvovirus B19, influenza, CMV and Epstein-Barr virus. The authors suggested that the approach could potentially be extended to other disease states and immunological phenotypes. A cluster of highly shared sequence variants was judged likely to represent a technical artifact of the sequencing pipeline. In vitro tests confirmed that three of the cytomegalovirus-associated TCR beta chains recognize cytomegalovirus antigens. A later analysis found that HLA-associated TCR beta chains were more clonally expanded and had lower generation probabilities than equally common non-associated chains. The classifier was reported to diagnose cytomegalovirus status with high specificity and sensitivity in both the original cohort and the validation cohort. Because counts were too low, around 17 rarely observed V segments, including chromosome 9 orphons, were left out of the earlier analysis of roughly 600 of the donors. HLA typing was unavailable for some donors at each locus, so association tests used only the typed subset. An earlier analysis of around 540 of the donors showed that most TCR beta V segments appeared in productive rearrangements either about 87% or about 30% of the time, which broadly matched IMGT annotations. A further reported finding was that TCR beta sequences accurately predicted the HLA-A and HLA-B alleles for most subjects in the first cohort. Correlated functional status among segregating V segments might be attributable to linkage disequilibrium, but an unknown experimental factor could not be ruled out. A later analysis associated about 17,000 TCR beta sequences with specific HLA alleles at a false discovery rate of 0.05.

The cohort was made up of about 610 healthy bone marrow donors. At the time of sampling, every cohort member was nominally healthy, though immune exposures that went unrecorded were likely present. The donor was CMV seronegative and was included in the group of over 300 seronegative cohort members. A peripheral blood sample was collected from each donor, and TCR beta sequencing was performed on peripheral blood mononuclear cells. The Qiagen DNeasy Blood Extraction Kit was used to extract genomic DNA from the blood cell samples. As concerns this clone: The antigen it binds to is not known. Base qualities are not at hand, and no much larger clone is one base apart.

Libraries were built with the immunoSEQ multiplex PCR assay. For the multiplex PCR, a mixture combining 60 forward primers for TCR Vbeta segments and 13 reverse primers for TCR Jbeta segments was used. Amplification of the CDR3 region of rearranged TCR beta genes was performed with a multiplex PCR assay on genomic DNA. Amplified TCR beta libraries were sequenced as 87-base-pair reads on the Illumina HiSeq System. Regarding the original processing steps: A later analysis tallied tens of millions of unique TCR beta chains across the roughly 610 repertoires, and about 12 million of those chains were shared by two or more donors. A nearest-neighbor algorithm error-corrected the raw reads and collapsed the reads into unique sequences, merging closely related sequences to remove PCR and sequencing errors. V, D and J gene segments were assigned by aligning CDR3 sequences to IMGT reference sequences. Each retained sequence needed at least a six-nucleotide match to both a V gene segment and a J gene segment. Rearrangements were called productive when the CDR3 lacked stop codons and stayed in frame with V and J; all others were non-productive. CDR3 was defined according to IMGT convention as the region running from the second conserved V-encoded cysteine to the conserved J-encoded phenylalanine. Sequences without an unambiguous match to a single V gene segment were excluded from the earlier analysis of 450 to 750 of the donors. An earlier analysis of several hundred of the donors called V segments functional above 56.7% productive rearrangements and segregating when the between-donor standard deviation exceeded 5%. A statistical classification framework was developed to diagnose cytomegalovirus status using the catalog of TCR beta chain sequences. V and J gene assignment, in a later analysis, came from comparing TCR nucleotide sequences with IMGT/GENE-DB human TR gene sequences. The TCRdist pipeline was used in a later analysis to assign CDR3 sequences and most-parsimonious VDJ recombination scenarios. A later analysis defined each TCR beta chain by its CDR3 amino acid sequence plus V-gene family, and excluded reads lacking a unique V-gene family. As a way to deal with suspected cross-contamination and a sequencing artifact, a later analysis dropped 450 to 600 nucleotide sequences that were highly shared and had low generation probability. For each public chain, a later analysis derived a clonal expansion index from normalized ranks of inferred template counts within each repertoire. In a later analysis, generation probabilities were computed with a VDJ recombination model fitted to out-of-frame rearrangements, and the resulting probabilities were checked against IGoR. In a later analysis, hypergeometric tests were used to score TCR-TCR, TCR-HLA and TCR-CMV co-occurrence, with a repertoire-size bias correction applied to TCR pairs. In a later analysis, false discovery rates were estimated by permuting HLA or CMV assignments 20 times. In a later analysis, co-occurring TCRs were grouped using DBSCAN, with TCRdist sequence similarity added in when clustering inside HLA-allele-positive subsets. For co-occurrence clustering, repertoires with fewer than 30,000 or more than 120,000 public chains were excluded, along with a handful of repertoires with anomalous nucleotide sharing. TCRdb holds this immuneACCESS table with in-frame rearrangements only. Some clones are missing; in checked studies, unresolved V genes explain under half, and the rest has no known cause. The V and J calls and clone size were taken over from that table, and D and trimming were inferred from the DNA. Within this sample are about 130,000 clones, with approximately 8.7% of them counted one time only. The ten biggest clones cover around 5.5% of the sample.

This receptor was identified in a man aged 40-49 years in good health and CMV-seronegative. Sequencing was done on a sample of PBMCs.

DNA sequence: TGTGCCAGCAGCTTAGGCCTGAGAGGGCCCGGCAATCAGCCCCAGCATTTT. The encoded protein is CASSLGLRGPGNQPQHF. This receptor chain uses TRBV7-6 and TRBJ1-5; the D gene is not confidently resolved. The trim is 1 base for V and 2 bases for J, with a gap of 15 bases between the germline ends. For CDR1 and CDR2, the germline V gene lists SGHVS and FNYEAQ. Taken from cysteine to phenylalanine, the CDR3 has 17 residues. The CDR3 DNA has 51 bases and is translated from base 1.